This T cell receptor beta chain was retrieved from a study of blood T cells in healthy people across ages. On the study more broadly: When template switching was applied, about one barcoded beta molecule was captured per two T cells. Findings and caveats of the study: Per million T cells, the diversity of TCR beta decreased roughly linearly as age advanced.

All donors came from Russia, were Caucasian and healthy, and spanned ages roughly 6 to 95. There were at least 6 micrograms of total RNA extracted from every sample. J lost 12 bases, V lost 3 bases, and 9 bases had no gene match. CDR3 length equals 13 residues. Germline assignment: CDR1 DFQATT and CDR2 SNEGSKA (reference sequence). This clonotype was counted many times. Its antigen remains unknown. Combining a sample-barcoded 5' primer with a J-beta primer mix, a second PCR ran for roughly 7 to 11 cycles. In TCRdb, the 5' RACE reads were re-called with MiXCR into one record per CDR3 protein. This table has about 1.5 million distinct CDR3 sequences, roughly two fifths appearing once.

This receptor was taken from a woman aged 18-29 years in good health. The sequenced sample was blood. The chain links TRBV20-1 to TRBJ2-1; 9 nucleotides line up with TRBD2. The CDR3 region has the DNA TGCAGTGCTAGTCCTAGCGGGATTTACTCGCAGTTCTTC. This translates into CSASPSGIYSQFF.